This TCR beta chain was documented in a study of Ad26.COV2.S vaccination and SARS-CoV-2 variants (dated by TCRdb to about 2021). For the study in its entirety: Donors in the vaccine arm were drawn from COV1001, a multicentre, randomized, double-blind, placebo-controlled phase I-IIa trial testing Ad26.COV2.S in healthy adults. Ad26.COV2.S was administered intramuscularly at a dose of 5x10^10 or 1x10^11 viral particles, either as one shot or as two shots given 56 days apart. TCRbeta repertoire sequencing served as the tool for gauging how specific and how broad the SARS-CoV-2-reactive T cell receptors were following Ad26.COV2.S vaccination. The TCR-sequenced set comprised approximately 32 samples: some 19 Ad26.COV2.S vaccine recipients, 5 placebo recipients and 8 SARS-CoV-2 convalescent individuals. Participants in the trial were split at random into five groups of five each, receiving low-dose or high-dose Ad26.COV2.S once or twice, or else placebo on both occasions. Throughout the experiments and outcome assessment, investigators stayed blinded to trial group allocation. Broader findings and caveats from the paper: The authors noted that the TCR breadth and depth analyses may have underestimated total T cell responses. Higher spike-specific TCR breadth was observed in Ad26.COV2.S recipients than in placebo recipients (P = 0.0014). After vaccination, substantial breadth of spike-specific CD8+ and CD4+ T cell responses was reported. The study was not powered to compare responses between vaccine doses or regimens. Vaccine and placebo recipients had comparable non-spike TCR breadth, which fits with the vaccine containing only spike.

From the germline V gene, CDR1 is SGHVS and CDR2 is FNYEAQ. At the junction V is shortened by 2 bases and J by 4 bases; bases outside the gene matches: 4. The CDR3 has 15 amino acids, counting the end cysteine and phenylalanine. The DNA shown is the 45-base CDR3, in frame from base 1. TCRbeta CDR3 regions were sequenced with the immunoSEQ Assay. After extraction, genomic DNA underwent amplification by bias-controlled multiplex PCR, followed by high-throughput sequencing. The paper's processing steps were these. To quantify the absolute abundance of each unique TCRbeta CDR3 region, sequences were collapsed and filtered. T cell fraction was estimated by normalization of TCRbeta template counts to usable DNA, with usable DNA being measured through amplification of reference genes present in all nucleated cells. Repertoire TCRs were annotated as SARS-CoV-2-specific by exact matching of V gene, CDR3 amino acid sequence and J gene to a known reactive TCR set. The reference SARS-CoV-2 TCR set came from MIRA and was filtered for enrichment in COVID-19-positive ImmuneCODE repertoires, removing public or cross-reactive TCRs. Drawing on the MIRA antigens, annotated TCRs were analysed further at the level of specific ORF or position within ORF. Breadth was defined as annotated unique rearrangements over total unique productive rearrangements; depth was the summed frequency of those rearrangements. Group comparisons of TCR breadth used two-sided Wilcoxon rank-sum tests. The immuneACCESS repertoire file appears here via TCRdb, limited to in-frame rearrangements. These files lack a portion of the clones; in checked studies, under half of the deficit traces to unresolved V genes, and the cause of the others is not known. From that table come the V and J calls and clone size; the DNA was used to work out D and trimming. The sample table records around 420,000 clones; 88% of these occur just once. 3.5% to 4% of the sample rests with the top ten.

In the case of this clone: Its antigen remains undetermined. Per-base qualities were not stored, and no clone one base away is much larger.

Per the publication, the treatment or condition label means: 15 to 20 received Ad26.COV2.S at low or high dose, single or two shots; 5 received placebo; per-sample allocation not given. Repertoires of vaccine and placebo recipients were sequenced from samples collected on day 63 after the first injection. Between 29 July and 7 August 2020, Cohort 1b enrolled 20 to 30 adults aged 18-55 years at one site in Boston, USA. Ad26.COV2.S was a replication-incompetent adenovirus type 26 vector that expressed a prefusion-stabilized SARS-CoV-2 spike protein derived from the original Wuhan strain. The sequence joins TRBV7-6 to TRBJ2-1, with TRBD2 matching 8 junction bases. The sequence came from a person between 18 and 60 years old who received the Ad26.COV2.S COVID-19 vaccine or a placebo. The specimen comprised peripheral blood, sampled in a trial of Ad26.COV2.S vaccine versus placebo. Here is the DNA: TGTGCCAGCAGCTTACCGGGGGGGCAGTACAATGAGCAGTTCTTC. The encoded protein is CASSLPGGQYNEQFF.